Sequencing of this T cell receptor (beta chain) was carried out in a study of T cell repertoires in cytomegalovirus infection. Broader study findings: Adding up the frequency of public TCR beta families identified people who carried CMV plus the relevant HLA.

TCRdb re-analysed the reads in MiXCR, keeping a single row per CDR3 protein. This sample yields 300,000 or so distinct CDR3 sequences, of which more than 20% are seen a single time; approximately 15% belongs to the top ten. The length of the CDR3 is 12 residues. Trimming left V 11 bases short and J 4 bases short, with 14 bases between. CDR1 and CDR2 from the germline V gene are LNHDA and SQIVND (reference sequence). This clonotype was seen only a few times. The antigen is undetermined. The sequence was obtained from a human donor in good health (CMV status not recorded). Some clones in this sample may be carry-over from other donors' samples. The sequenced material came from PBMCs. The chain employs TRBV19 and TRBJ1-2; no definite D call. CDR3 protein: CAVGRTVYGYTF. The DNA for the CDR3 is TGTGCCGTCGGACGGACGGTCTATGGCTACACCTTC.